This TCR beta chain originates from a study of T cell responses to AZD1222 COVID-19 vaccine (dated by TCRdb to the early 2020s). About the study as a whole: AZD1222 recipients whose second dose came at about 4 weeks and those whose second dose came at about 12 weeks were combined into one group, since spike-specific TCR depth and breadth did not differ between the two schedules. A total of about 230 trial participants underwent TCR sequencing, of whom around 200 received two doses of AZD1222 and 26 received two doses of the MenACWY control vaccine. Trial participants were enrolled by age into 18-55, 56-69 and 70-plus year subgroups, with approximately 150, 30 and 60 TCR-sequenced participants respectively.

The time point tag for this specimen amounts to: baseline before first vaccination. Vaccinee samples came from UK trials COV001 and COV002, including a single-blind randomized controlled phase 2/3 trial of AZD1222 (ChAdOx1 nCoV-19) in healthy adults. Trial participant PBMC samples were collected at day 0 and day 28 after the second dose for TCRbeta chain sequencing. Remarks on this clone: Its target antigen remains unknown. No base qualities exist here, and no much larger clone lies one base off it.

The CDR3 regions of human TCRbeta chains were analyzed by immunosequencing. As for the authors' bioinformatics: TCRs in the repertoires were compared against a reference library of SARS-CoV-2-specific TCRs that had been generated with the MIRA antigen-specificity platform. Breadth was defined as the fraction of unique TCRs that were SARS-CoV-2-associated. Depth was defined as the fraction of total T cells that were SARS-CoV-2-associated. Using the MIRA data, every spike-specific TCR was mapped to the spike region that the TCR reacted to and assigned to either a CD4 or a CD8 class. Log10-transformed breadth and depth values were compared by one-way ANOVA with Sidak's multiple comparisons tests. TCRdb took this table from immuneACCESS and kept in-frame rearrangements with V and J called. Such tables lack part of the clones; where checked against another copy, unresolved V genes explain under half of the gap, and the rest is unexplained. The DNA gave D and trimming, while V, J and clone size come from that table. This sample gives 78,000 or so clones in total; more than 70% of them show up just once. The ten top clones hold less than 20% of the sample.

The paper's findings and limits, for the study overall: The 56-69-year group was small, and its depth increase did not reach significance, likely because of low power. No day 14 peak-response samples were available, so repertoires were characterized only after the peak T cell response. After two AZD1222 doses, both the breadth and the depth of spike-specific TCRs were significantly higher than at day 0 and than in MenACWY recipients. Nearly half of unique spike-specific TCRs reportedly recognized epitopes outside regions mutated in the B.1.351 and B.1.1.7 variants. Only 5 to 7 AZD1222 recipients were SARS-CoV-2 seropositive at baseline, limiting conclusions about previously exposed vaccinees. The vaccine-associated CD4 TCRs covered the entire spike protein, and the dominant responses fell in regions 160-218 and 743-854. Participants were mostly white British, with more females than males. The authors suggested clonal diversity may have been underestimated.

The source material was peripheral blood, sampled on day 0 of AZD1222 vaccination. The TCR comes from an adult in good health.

Here is the DNA: TGCGCCAGCAGTTATAGCGGGGGGGCCGGAGAGACCCAGTACTTC. This codes for CASSYSGGAGETQYF. This chain joins TRBV5-1 to TRBJ2-5; TRBD2 agrees with 11 junctional bases. The junction shows trimming of 5 bases on V and 4 bases on J, and the gene matches do not reach 7 bases of it. The CDR3 starts with the cysteine, ends with the phenylalanine, and has 15 residues. This entry keeps only the CDR3 DNA: 45 bases, framed from base 1. The CDR1 and CDR2 encoded by the germline V gene are SGHRS and YFSETQ.